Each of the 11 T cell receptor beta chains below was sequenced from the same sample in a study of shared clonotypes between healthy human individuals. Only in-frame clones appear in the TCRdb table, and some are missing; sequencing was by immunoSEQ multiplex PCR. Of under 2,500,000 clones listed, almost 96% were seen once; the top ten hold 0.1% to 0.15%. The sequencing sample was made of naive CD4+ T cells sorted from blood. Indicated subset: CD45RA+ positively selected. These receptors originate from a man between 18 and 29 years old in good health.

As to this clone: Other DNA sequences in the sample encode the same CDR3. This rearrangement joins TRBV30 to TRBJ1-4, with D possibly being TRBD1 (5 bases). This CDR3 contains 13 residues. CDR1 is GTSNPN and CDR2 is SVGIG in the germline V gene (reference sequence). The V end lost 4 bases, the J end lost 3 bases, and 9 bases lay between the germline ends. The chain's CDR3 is CAWTQGANEKLFF. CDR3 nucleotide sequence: TGTGCCTGGACCCAAGGGGCTAATGAAAAACTGTTTTTT.

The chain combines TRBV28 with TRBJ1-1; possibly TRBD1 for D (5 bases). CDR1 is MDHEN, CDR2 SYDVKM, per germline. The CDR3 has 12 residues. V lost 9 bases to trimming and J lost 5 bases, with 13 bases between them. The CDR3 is CASWGGRTEAFF. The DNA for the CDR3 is TGTGCCAGTTGGGGGGGTAGGACTGAAGCTTTCTTT.

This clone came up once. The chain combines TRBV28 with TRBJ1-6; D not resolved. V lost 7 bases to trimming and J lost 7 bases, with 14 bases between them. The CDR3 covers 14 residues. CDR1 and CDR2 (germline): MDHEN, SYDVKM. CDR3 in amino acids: CASTPGQLNSPLHF. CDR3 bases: TGTGCCAGCACCCCCGGCCAGCTAAATTCACCCCTCCACTTT.

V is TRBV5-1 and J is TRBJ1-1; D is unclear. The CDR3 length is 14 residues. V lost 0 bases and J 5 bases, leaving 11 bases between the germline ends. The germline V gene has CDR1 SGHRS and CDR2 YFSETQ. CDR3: CASSLDPRGTEAFF. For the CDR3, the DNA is TGCGCCAGCAGCTTGGACCCTCGGGGAACTGAAGCTTTCTTT.

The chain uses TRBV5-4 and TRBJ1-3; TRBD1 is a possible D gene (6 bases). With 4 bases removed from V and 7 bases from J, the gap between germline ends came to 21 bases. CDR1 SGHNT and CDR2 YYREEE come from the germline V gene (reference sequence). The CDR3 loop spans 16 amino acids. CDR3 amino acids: CASSRGSGFSGNTIYF. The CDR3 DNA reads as TGTGCCAGCAGCAGGGGGAGCGGGTTTTCAGGGAACACCATATATTTT.

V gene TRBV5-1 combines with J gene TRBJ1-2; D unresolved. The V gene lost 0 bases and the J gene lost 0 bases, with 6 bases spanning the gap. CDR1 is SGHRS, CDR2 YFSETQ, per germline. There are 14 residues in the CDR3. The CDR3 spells CASSLEAANYGYTF. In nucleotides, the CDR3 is TGCGCCAGCAGCTTGGAGGCAGCTAACTATGGCTACACCTTC.

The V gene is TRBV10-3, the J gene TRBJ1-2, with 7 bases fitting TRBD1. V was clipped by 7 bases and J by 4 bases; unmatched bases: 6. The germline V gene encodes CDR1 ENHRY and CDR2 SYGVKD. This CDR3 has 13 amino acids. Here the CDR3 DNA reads TGTGCCATCAATCAGGGGGACTTCTATGGCTACACCTTC. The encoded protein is CAINQGDFYGYTF.

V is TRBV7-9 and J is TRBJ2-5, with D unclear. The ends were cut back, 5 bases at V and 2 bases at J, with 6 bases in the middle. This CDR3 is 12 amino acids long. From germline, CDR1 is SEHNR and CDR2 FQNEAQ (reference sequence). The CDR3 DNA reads TGTGCCAGCAGCCGAACGCAAGAGACCCAGTACTTC. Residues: CASSRTQETQYF. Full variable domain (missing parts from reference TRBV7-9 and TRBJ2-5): DTGVSQNPRHKITKRGQNVTFRCDPISEHNRLYWYRQTLGQGPEFLTYFQNEAQLEKSRLLSDRFSAERPKGSFSTLEIQRTEQGDSAMYLCASSRTQETQYFGPGTRLLVL.

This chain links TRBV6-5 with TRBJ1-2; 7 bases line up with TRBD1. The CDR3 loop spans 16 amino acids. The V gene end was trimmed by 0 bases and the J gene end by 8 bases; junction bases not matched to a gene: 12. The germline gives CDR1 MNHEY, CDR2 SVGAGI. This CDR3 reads CASSYSIPGTEGGYTF. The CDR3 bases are TGTGCCAGCAGTTACTCGATCCCCGGGACAGAGGGGGGCTACACCTTC.

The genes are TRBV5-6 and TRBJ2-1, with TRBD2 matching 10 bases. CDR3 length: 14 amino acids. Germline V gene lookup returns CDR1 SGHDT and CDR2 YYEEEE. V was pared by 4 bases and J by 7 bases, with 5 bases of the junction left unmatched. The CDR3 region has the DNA TGTGCCAGCAGCATTAGCGGGGGGTGGAATGAGCAGTTCTTC. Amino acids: CASSISGGWNEQFF.

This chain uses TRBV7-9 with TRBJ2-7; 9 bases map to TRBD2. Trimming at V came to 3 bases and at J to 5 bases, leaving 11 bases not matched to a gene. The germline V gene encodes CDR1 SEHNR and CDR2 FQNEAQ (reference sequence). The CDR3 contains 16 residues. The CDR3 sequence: CASSLARTSESDEQYF. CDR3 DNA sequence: TGTGCCAGCAGCTTGGCCAGGACTAGCGAGTCTGACGAGCAGTACTTC.